The 31 T cell receptor beta chains given below trace back to one sample, sequenced in a study of blood T cell repertoires in COVID-19. Assay used: immunoSEQ multiplex PCR; TCRdb lists only in-frame clones, some missing. The sample has 200,000 to 250,000 clones; around 88% are singletons. Specimen: peripheral blood. All receptors derive from a man aged 80 or over with acute or convalescent COVID-19.

The chain joins TRBV5-1 to TRBJ2-2; D remains unclear. Between the trimmed V and J ends, which lost 2 bases and 1 base, there was a span of 9 bases. Germline lookup yields CDR1 SGHRS and CDR2 YFSETQ. The CDR3 consists of 15 residues. This CDR3 is CASSFAQMNTGELFF. The CDR3 DNA reads TGCGCCAGCAGCTTTGCACAGATGAACACCGGGGAGCTGTTTTTT.

The chain joins TRBV4-3 to TRBJ2-2; maybe TRBD2 (6 bases). The CDR3 has 17 amino acids. Germline assignment: CDR1 LGHNA and CDR2 YSLEER. Trimming stripped 4 bases from V and 0 bases from J, with 15 bases between. CDR3 in DNA: TGCGCCAGCAGCCTATGGTTGGGGGACTCGAACACCGGGGAGCTGTTTTTT. Amino acids: CASSLWLGDSNTGELFF.

The chain couples TRBV7-3 to TRBJ2-3, with D unresolved. Germline values: CDR1 SGHTA, CDR2 FQGTGA. This CDR3 spans 15 amino acids. V was cut by 0 bases and J by 0 bases, with 7 bases left in between. CDR3 nucleotide sequence: TGTGCCAGCAGCTTAACGTTTCAGAGCACAGATACGCAGTATTTT. It translates to CASSLTFQSTDTQYF.

This chain connects TRBV7-9 to TRBJ2-4, with TRBD1 matching over 7 bases. The V segment lost 2 bases and the J segment 7 bases; nucleotides outside the gene matches: 11. Germline V lookup: CDR1 SEHNR, CDR2 FQNEAQ (reference sequence). The length of the CDR3 is 16 residues. The CDR3 loop is CASSLIGGQTINIQYF. CDR3 nucleotides: TGTGCCAGCAGCTTAATAGGGGGCCAAACAATCAACATTCAGTACTTC. The full variable domain, its missing parts supplied by reference TRBV7-9 and TRBJ2-4, is DTGVSQNPRHKITKRGQNVTFRCDPISEHNRLYWYRQTLGQGPEFLTYFQNEAQLEKSRLLSDRFSAERPKGSFSTLEIQRTEQGDSAMYLCASSLIGGQTINIQYFGAGTRLSVL.

This clone was counted once. This sequence joins TRBV7-2 and TRBJ2-2; a weak D match, TRBD1 (5 bases). The length of the CDR3 is 15 residues. V lost 3 bases and J lost 3, with 11 bases in between. Germline-derived CDR1 and CDR2 are SGHTA and FQGNSA. The DNA for the CDR3 is TGTGCCAGCAGCTTGGCGACACAGGACACCGGGGAGCTGTTTTTT. This codes for CASSLATQDTGELFF.

The rearrangement links TRBV27 to TRBJ2-7, with TRBD1 identical over 7 bases. This CDR3 comprises 14 residues. From germline, CDR1 is MNHEY and CDR2 SMNVEV (reference sequence). The V segment lost 6 bases and the J segment 4 bases; nucleotides outside the gene matches: 9. CDR3 protein: CASRRSGTAYEQYF. Here the CDR3 DNA reads TGTGCCAGCAGACGTTCCGGGACAGCATACGAGCAGTACTTC.

The table lists this clone with a count of one. The rearrangement uses TRBV25-1 and TRBJ2-1, with D tentatively TRBD2 (6 bases). The V gene lost 3 bases and the J gene lost 5 bases, with 20 bases spanning the gap. The CDR3 has 17 residues. Germline CDR1 MGHDK, CDR2 SYGVNS. This CDR3 reads CASSERRDSFDHNEQFF. The DNA for the CDR3 is TGTGCCAGCAGTGAGCGACGGGACTCCTTCGACCACAATGAGCAGTTCTTC.

The chain uses TRBV11-3 and TRBJ2-1; 14 bases align to TRBD2. CDR3 size: 15 residues. V gave up 3 bases and J gave up 7 bases; unmatched junction bases: 2. CDR1 SGHNT and CDR2 YENEEA come from the germline V gene. The CDR3 protein is CASSFRTSGRNEQFF. In DNA, the CDR3 is TGTGCCAGCAGCTTCAGGACTAGCGGGAGGAATGAGCAGTTCTTC.

The chain joins TRBV6-2 or TRBV6-3 to TRBJ1-2, with 7 bases fitting TRBD1. With 5 bases clipped from V and 7 bases from J, the junction kept 4 bases outside the gene matches. Germline V gene data show CDR1 as MNHEY and CDR2 as SVGEGT. The CDR3 is made up of 12 amino acids. The CDR3: CASSLQGFGYTF. CDR3 DNA sequence: TGTGCCAGCAGTCTACAGGGGTTTGGCTACACCTTC.

The V and J genes are TRBV4-2 and TRBJ1-5; the D gene is possibly TRBD1 (5 bases). Per germline, CDR1 LGHNA and CDR2 YNFKEQ. The length of the CDR3 is 15 residues. V lost 0 bases to trimming and J lost 7 bases, with 13 bases between them. The CDR3 DNA is TGTGCCAGCAGCCAAGATCATAGAACAGGACAGCCCCAGCATTTT. Translated, it gives CASSQDHRTGQPQHF.

The chain is built from TRBV5-1 and TRBJ2-6; 8 bases fit TRBD1. J gave up 2 bases and V 4 bases, and 8 bases lay outside the gene matches. Per germline, CDR1 SGHRS and CDR2 YFSETQ. This CDR3 has 17 amino acids. The CDR3 coding sequence is TGCGCCAGCAGCCTGGACAGGGCTATGGCTGGGGCCAACGTCCTGACTTTC. Protein: CASSLDRAMAGANVLTF.

The chain is built from TRBV6-2 or TRBV6-3 and TRBJ2-5; possibly TRBD2 for D (6 bases). Germline loops: CDR1 MNHEY, CDR2 SVGEGT. The CDR3 covers 16 residues. Deletions cut 1 base from V and 4 bases from J, with 16 bases between. The CDR3 here is CASSYLGLNRGETQYF. The CDR3 bases are TGTGCCAGCAGTTACTTGGGACTGAACCGCGGAGAGACCCAGTACTTC.

The J gene is TRBJ1-3, the V gene TRBV9; D is undetermined. Germline V gives CDR1 SGDLS, CDR2 YYNGEE. Trimming left V 6 bases short and J 2 bases short, with 9 bases between. The CDR3 extends over 13 amino acids. The CDR3 bases are TGTGCCAGCACGGAGTCTGCTGGAAACACCATATATTTT. It yields the protein CASTESAGNTIYF.

This rearrangement joins TRBV24-1 to TRBJ2-1, with TRBD2 matching over 10 bases. The J segment lost 6 bases and the V segment lost 5 bases, leaving 9 bases of the junction unmatched. The CDR3 is 16 amino acids. Germline assignment: CDR1 KGHDR and CDR2 SFDVKD. DNA of the CDR3: TGTGCCACCAGTGGTTGGACTAGCGGCACCCCCAATGAGCAGTTCTTC. It codes for CATSGWTSGTPNEQFF.

This sequence joins TRBV18 and TRBJ2-7; maybe TRBD1 (5 bases). From germline, CDR1 is KGHSH and CDR2 LQKENI. Between the trimmed V and J ends, which lost 3 bases and 0 bases, there was a span of 9 bases. The CDR3 consists of 14 residues. CDR3 region: CASSPLRDSYEQYF. The CDR3 DNA follows: TGTGCCAGCTCACCCCTCAGGGACTCCTACGAGCAGTACTTC.

The chain couples TRBV12-3 or TRBV12-4 to TRBJ2-7; 9 nucleotides line up with TRBD1. J was trimmed by 5 bases and V by 6 bases; bases with no gene match: 5. The CDR3 is made up of 13 amino acids. CDR3 coding DNA: TGTGCCAGCAGACGAGACAGGGGGGACGAGCAGTACTTC. It codes for CASRRDRGDEQYF.

The chain has TRBV5-6 and TRBJ1-5; 11 positions agree with TRBD1. Germline CDR1 is SGHDT and CDR2 is YYEEEE. Losses at the gene ends were 3 bases for V and 3 bases for J; bases not matched to a gene: 2. The CDR3 has 15 amino acids. The CDR3 sequence is CASSWTGGPNQPQHF. The CDR3 coding sequence is TGTGCCAGCAGCTGGACAGGGGGCCCCAATCAGCCCCAGCATTTT.

In DNA, the CDR3 is TGTGCCAGCACGGTGGACTTCACAGATACGCAGTATTTT. Its protein product is CASTVDFTDTQYF. The V and J genes are TRBV2 and TRBJ2-3, with D possibly being TRBD2 (5 bases). This CDR3 region has 13 residues. The germline V gene encodes CDR1 SNHLY and CDR2 FYNNEI. V was cut by 7 bases and J by 2 bases, with 10 bases left in between.

The genes are TRBV24-1 and TRBJ2-3; TRBD2 aligns across 9 bases. The CDR3 has 13 residues. Germline V gene data show CDR1 as KGHDR and CDR2 as SFDVKD. The J segment lost 5 bases and the V segment lost 6 bases, leaving 2 bases of the junction unmatched. The CDR3 DNA reads as TGTGCCACCAGTTGGCGGGAGGGAGATACGCAGTATTTT. It encodes CATSWREGDTQYF.

The chain has TRBV24-1 and TRBJ2-1; a weak D match, TRBD2 (6 bases). Per the germline V gene, CDR1 is KGHDR and CDR2 is SFDVKD. The CDR3 runs 16 residues. V lost 0 bases, J lost 10 bases, and 18 bases lay in between. CDR3 in amino acids: CATSDLGISGGEEQFF. CDR3 bases: TGTGCCACCAGTGATTTGGGTATTAGCGGAGGGGAGGAGCAGTTCTTC.

The V call is TRBV5-1, the J call TRBJ2-5, with D perhaps matching TRBD2 (6 bases). Germline V lookup: CDR1 SGHRS, CDR2 YFSETQ. V was trimmed by 0 bases and J by 3 bases, leaving 9 bases between them. This CDR3 is 14 amino acids long. This CDR3 is CASSLGRAEETQYF. The CDR3 DNA sequence: TGCGCCAGCAGCTTGGGGAGGGCGGAAGAGACCCAGTACTTC.

Turning to this clone: The sample contains more than one DNA sequence encoding this CDR3. V and J are TRBV18 and TRBJ2-5; no firm D call. The length of the CDR3 is 13 residues. In germline, CDR1 is KGHSH, CDR2 LQKENI. V was trimmed by 2 bases and J by 1 base, leaving 5 bases between them. This CDR3 reads CASSPDIQETQYF. CDR3 nucleotides: TGTGCCAGCTCACCAGACATCCAAGAGACCCAGTACTTC.

The rearrangement joins TRBV20-1 to TRBJ1-2; D is perhaps TRBD1 (6 bases). Per the germline V gene, CDR1 is DFQATT and CDR2 is SNEGSKA (reference sequence). CDR3 length equals 10 residues. The CDR3 loop is CSAQGYGYTF. CDR3 sequence (DNA): TGCAGCGCACAGGGTTATGGCTACACCTTC.

The rearrangement uses TRBV28 and TRBJ1-1; 10 bases are shared with TRBD1. The CDR3 covers 14 residues. Trimming at V came to 5 bases and at J to 5 bases, leaving 5 bases not matched to a gene. From germline, CDR1 is MDHEN and CDR2 SYDVKM. The CDR3 bases are TGTGCCAGCAGTCGACAGGGGGCGAGGACTGAAGCTTTCTTT. This gives the protein CASSRQGARTEAFF.

This clone was counted ten times or more. The rearrangement joins TRBV15 to TRBJ1-4; 7 positions agree with TRBD1. The trim removed 0 bases at V and 3 bases at J, leaving 4 bases unmatched. Per the germline V gene, CDR1 is LNHNV and CDR2 is YYDKDF (reference sequence). The CDR3 loop spans 16 amino acids. The CDR3 DNA follows: TGTGCCACCAGCAGAGATCTTGGGACAGCTAATGAAAAACTGTTTTTT. It translates to CATSRDLGTANEKLFF.

The gene calls are TRBV4-3 and TRBJ2-2, with 7 nucleotides matching TRBD2. The CDR3 runs to 16 residues. The germline V gene has CDR1 LGHNA and CDR2 YSLEER. Trimming at V came to 0 bases and at J to 3 bases, leaving 4 bases not matched to a gene. Written as DNA, the CDR3 is TGCGCCAGCAGCCAAGATCGGAGCGGGGACACCGGGGAGCTGTTTTTT. This codes for CASSQDRSGDTGELFF.

The rearrangement joins TRBV19 to TRBJ2-1, with TRBD1 matching over 10 bases. The CDR3 covers 15 residues. The J segment lost 7 bases and the V segment lost 4 bases, leaving 7 bases of the junction unmatched. The germline V gene encodes CDR1 LNHDA and CDR2 SQIVND (reference sequence). The CDR3 loop is CASSTWTGGRNEQFF. The CDR3, as DNA: TGTGCCAGTAGTACTTGGACAGGGGGTCGGAATGAGCAGTTCTTC. The full variable domain, completed using reference TRBV19 and TRBJ2-1, is DGGITQSPKYLFRKEGQNVTLSCEQNLNHDAMYWYRQDPGQGLRLIYYSQIVNDFQKGDIAEGYSVSREKKESFPLTVTSAQKNPTAFYLCASSTWTGGRNEQFFGPGTRLTVL.

The rearrangement links TRBV29-1 to TRBJ1-4, with 8 positions matching TRBD1. Losses at the gene ends were 0 bases for V and 0 bases for J; bases not matched to a gene: 3. The CDR3 is made up of 16 amino acids. From germline, CDR1 is SQVTM and CDR2 ANQGSEA. DNA for the CDR3: TGCAGCGTTGAAGACAGGGGGCTTGCAACTAATGAAAAACTGTTTTTT. It codes for CSVEDRGLATNEKLFF. Supplemented by reference TRBV29-1 and TRBJ1-4, the full variable domain reads SAVISQKPSRDICQRGTSLTIQCQVDSQVTMMFWYRQQPGQSLTLIATANQGSEATYESGFVIDKFPISRPNLTFSTLTVSNMSPEDSSIYLCSVEDRGLATNEKLFFGSGTQLSVL.

The rearrangement uses TRBV19 and TRBJ2-7; 9 nucleotides agree with TRBD2. In germline, CDR1 is LNHDA, CDR2 SQIVND (reference sequence). After removal of 5 bases from V and 1 base from J, the junction contained 3 bases not matched to a gene. CDR3 size: 14 residues. The CDR3 DNA is TGTGCCAGTAGTCCCCTAGCGGGGTCCTACGAGCAGTACTTC. This codes for CASSPLAGSYEQYF.

The rearrangement uses TRBV7-3 and TRBJ2-1; a weak D match, TRBD2 (6 bases). Germline V CDR1 and CDR2: SGHTA, FQGTGA. The germline V and J ends were trimmed by 4 bases and 7 bases, with 11 bases remaining between them. This CDR3 contains 13 residues. CDR3 protein: CASSSRLGNEQFF. Written as DNA, the CDR3 is TGTGCCAGCAGCTCCCGACTAGGGAATGAGCAGTTCTTC. Based on the CDR3 plus reference TRBV7-3 and TRBJ2-1, the full variable domain is GAGVSQTPSNKVTEKGKYVELRCDPISGHTALYWYRQSLGQGPEFLIYFQGTGAADDSGLPNDRFFAVRPEGSVSTLKIQRTERGDSAVYLCASSSRLGNEQFFGPGTRLTVL.

V and J are TRBV9 and TRBJ2-1; TRBD2 matches at 7 bases. Trimming removed 1 base from V and 7 bases from J; junction bases left unmatched: 17. The germline V gene encodes CDR1 SGDLS and CDR2 YYNGEE. There are 18 residues in the CDR3. The CDR3 sequence is CASSVSGDSGTGRNEQFF. The CDR3 DNA is TGTGCCAGCAGCGTAAGCGGGGATTCCGGGACTGGGCGGAATGAGCAGTTCTTC.